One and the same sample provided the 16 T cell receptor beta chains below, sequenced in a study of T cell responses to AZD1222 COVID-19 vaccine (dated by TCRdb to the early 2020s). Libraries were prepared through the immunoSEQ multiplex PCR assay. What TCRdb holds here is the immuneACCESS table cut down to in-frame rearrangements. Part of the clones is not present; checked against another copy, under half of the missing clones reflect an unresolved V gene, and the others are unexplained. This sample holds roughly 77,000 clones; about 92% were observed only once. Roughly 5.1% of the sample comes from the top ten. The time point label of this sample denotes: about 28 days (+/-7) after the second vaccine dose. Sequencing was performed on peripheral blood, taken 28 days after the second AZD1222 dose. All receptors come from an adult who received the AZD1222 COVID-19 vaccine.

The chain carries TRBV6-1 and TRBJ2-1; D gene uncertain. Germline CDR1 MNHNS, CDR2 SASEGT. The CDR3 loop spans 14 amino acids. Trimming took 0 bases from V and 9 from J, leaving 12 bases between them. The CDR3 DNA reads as TGTGCCAGCAGTGAAGCAAGGACCTATGGTGAGCAGTTCTTC. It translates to CASSEARTYGEQFF.

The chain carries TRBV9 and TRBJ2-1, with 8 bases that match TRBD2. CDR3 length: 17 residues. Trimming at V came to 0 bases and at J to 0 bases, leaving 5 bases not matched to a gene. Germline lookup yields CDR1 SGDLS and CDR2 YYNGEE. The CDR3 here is CASSVAALAGSYNEQFF. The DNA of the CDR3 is TGTGCCAGCAGCGTAGCTGCCCTAGCGGGCTCCTACAATGAGCAGTTCTTC. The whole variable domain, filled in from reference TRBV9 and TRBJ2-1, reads DSGVTQTPKHLITATGQRVTLRCSPRSGDLSVYWYQQSLDQGLQFLIQYYNGEERAKGNILERFSAQQFPDLHSELNLSSLELGDSALYFCASSVAALAGSYNEQFFGPGTRLTVL.

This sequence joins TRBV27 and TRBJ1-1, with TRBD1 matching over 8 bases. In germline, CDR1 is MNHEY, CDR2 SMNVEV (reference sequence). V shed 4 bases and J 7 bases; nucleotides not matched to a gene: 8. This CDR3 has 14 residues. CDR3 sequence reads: CASSSRTGRDEAFF. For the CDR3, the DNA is TGTGCCAGCAGTTCCCGGACAGGGCGGGATGAAGCTTTCTTT.

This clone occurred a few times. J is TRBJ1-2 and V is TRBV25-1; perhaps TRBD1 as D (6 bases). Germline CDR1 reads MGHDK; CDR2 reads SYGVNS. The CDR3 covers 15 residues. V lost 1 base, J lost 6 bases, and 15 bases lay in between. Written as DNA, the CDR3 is TGTGCCAGCAGTGAATTGGAACGGACAGCCGATGGCTACACCTTC. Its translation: CASSELERTADGYTF.

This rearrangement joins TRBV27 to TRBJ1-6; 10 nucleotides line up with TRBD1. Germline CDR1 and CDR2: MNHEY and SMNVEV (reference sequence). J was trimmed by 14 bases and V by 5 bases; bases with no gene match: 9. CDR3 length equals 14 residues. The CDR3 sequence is CASSPGQGGRTLHF. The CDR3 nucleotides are TGTGCCAGCAGTCCCGGACAGGGGGGAAGGACCCTCCACTTT.

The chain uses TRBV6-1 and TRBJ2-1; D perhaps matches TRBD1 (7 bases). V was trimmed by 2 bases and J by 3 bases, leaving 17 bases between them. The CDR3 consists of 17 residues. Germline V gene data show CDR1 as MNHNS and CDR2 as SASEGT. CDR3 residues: CASSENRRGLNYNEQFF. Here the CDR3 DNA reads TGTGCCAGCAGTGAAAACCGGAGGGGGCTTAACTACAATGAGCAGTTCTTC.

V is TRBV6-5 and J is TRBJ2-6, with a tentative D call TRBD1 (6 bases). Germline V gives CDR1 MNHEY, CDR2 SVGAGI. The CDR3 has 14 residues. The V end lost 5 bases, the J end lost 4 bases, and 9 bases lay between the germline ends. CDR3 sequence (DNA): TGTGCCAGCAGTCGGACAGCAGGGGCCAACGTCCTGACTTTC. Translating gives CASSRTAGANVLTF.

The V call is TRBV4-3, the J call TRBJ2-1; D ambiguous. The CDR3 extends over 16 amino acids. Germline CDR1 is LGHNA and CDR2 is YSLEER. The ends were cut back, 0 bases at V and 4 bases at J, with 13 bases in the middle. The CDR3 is CASSQDTGRPYNEQFF. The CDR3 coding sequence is TGCGCCAGCAGCCAAGATACCGGGCGGCCTTACAATGAGCAGTTCTTC.

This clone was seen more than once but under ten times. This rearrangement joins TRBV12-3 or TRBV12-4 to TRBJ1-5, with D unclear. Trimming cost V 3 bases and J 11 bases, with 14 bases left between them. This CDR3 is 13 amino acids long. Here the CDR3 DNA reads TGTGCCAGCAGTTTTAGCGGACCCGGGGCCCAGCATTTT. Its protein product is CASSFSGPGAQHF.

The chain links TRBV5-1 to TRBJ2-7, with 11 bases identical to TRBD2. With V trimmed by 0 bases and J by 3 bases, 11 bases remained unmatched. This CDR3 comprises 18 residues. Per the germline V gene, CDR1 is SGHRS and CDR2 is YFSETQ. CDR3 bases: TGCGCCAGCAGCTTGGGAGCCACTAGCGGGAGTTTTTACTACGAGCAGTACTTC. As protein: CASSLGATSGSFYYEQYF. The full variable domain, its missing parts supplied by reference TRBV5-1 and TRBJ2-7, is KAGVTQTPRYLIKTRGQQVTLSCSPISGHRSVSWYQQTPGQGLQFLFEYFSETQRNKGNFPGRFSGRQFSNSRSEMNVSTLELGDSALYLCASSLGATSGSFYYEQYFGPGTRLTVT.

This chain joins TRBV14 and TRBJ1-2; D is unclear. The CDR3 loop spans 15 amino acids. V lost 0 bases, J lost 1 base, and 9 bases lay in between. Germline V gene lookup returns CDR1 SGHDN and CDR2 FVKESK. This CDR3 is CASSQEAGNNYGYTF. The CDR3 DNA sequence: TGTGCCAGCAGCCAAGAGGCCGGGAATAACTATGGCTACACCTTC.

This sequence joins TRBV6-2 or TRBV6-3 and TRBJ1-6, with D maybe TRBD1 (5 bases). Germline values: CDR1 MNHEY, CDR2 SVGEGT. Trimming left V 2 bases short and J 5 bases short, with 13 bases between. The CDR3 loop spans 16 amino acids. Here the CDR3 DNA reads TGTGCCAGCAGTTACACGGGACCGAGAAATAATTCACCCCTCCACTTT. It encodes CASSYTGPRNNSPLHF.

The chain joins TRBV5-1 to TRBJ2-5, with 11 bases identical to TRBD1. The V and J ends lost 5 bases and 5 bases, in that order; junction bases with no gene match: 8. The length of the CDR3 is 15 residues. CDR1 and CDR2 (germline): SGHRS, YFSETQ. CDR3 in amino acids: CASSWDRGWRETQYF. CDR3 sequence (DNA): TGCGCCAGCAGTTGGGACAGGGGGTGGCGGGAGACCCAGTACTTC. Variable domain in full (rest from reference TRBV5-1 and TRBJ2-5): KAGVTQTPRYLIKTRGQQVTLSCSPISGHRSVSWYQQTPGQGLQFLFEYFSETQRNKGNFPGRFSGRQFSNSRSEMNVSTLELGDSALYLCASSWDRGWRETQYFGPGTRLLVL.

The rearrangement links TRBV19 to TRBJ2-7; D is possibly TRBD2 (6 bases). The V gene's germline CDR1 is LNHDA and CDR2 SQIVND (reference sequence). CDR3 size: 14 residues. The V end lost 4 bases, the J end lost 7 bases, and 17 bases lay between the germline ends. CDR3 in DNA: TGTGCCAGTAGTAAGGACCCCACCGGGGGAGAGCAGTACTTC. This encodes CASSKDPTGGEQYF.

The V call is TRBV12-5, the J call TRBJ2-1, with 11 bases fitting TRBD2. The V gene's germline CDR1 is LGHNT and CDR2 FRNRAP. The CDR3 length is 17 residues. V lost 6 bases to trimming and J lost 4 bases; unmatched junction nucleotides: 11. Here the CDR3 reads CASGPLSGRAAYNEQFF. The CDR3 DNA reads TGTGCTAGTGGACCACTTAGCGGGAGGGCCGCGTACAATGAGCAGTTCTTC. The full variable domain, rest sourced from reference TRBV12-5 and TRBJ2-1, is DARVTQTPRHKVTEMGQEVTMRCQPILGHNTVFWYRQTMMQGLELLAYFRNRAPLDDSGMPKDRFSAEMPDATLATLKIQPSEPRDSAVYFCASGPLSGRAAYNEQFFGPGTRLTVL.

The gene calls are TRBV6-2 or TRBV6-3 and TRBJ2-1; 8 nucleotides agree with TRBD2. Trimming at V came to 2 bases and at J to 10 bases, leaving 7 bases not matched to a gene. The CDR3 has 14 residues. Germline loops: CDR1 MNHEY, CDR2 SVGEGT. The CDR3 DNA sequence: TGTGCCAGCAGTTACCGGACTAGCCCGCGGGAGCAGTTCTTC. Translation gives CASSYRTSPREQFF.